This T cell receptor (beta chain) was identified in a study of beta chain features in type 1 diabetes. Study as a whole: Comparable age, gender and cell yields were observed in patients relative to healthy donors. Study-wide results and caveats: VDJ junctions from type 1 diabetes patients carried fewer insertions and larger deletions. Shorter templates may be favored by PCR, equally so in patients and controls. There was a moderate but significant shortening of TCRB CDR3s in all four CD4+ subsets of Type 1 diabetes patients.

Sorted cells reached over 95% purity in every population. Per the germline V gene, CDR1 is SGDLS and CDR2 is YYNGEE. Germline trimming cut 2 bases from V and 3 bases from J; bases unmatched to any gene: 2. There are 13 residues in the CDR3. This clone showed up just a few times. What it recognizes is unknown. Expressed TCRB transcripts were sequenced, since all the RNA that had been isolated was reverse transcribed. The repertoire was sequenced with immunoSEQ multiplex PCR; TCRdb's copy has only in-frame clones and lacks some. The sample lists about 280,000 clones, around 16% occurring once. This chain links TRBV9 with TRBJ2-7, with TRBD1 matching 7 bases. The sample was naive CD4+ T cells from blood. This TCR derives from a man aged 18 to 35 with type 1 diabetes. CDR3: CASSVDRDYEQYF. The CDR3, as DNA: TGTGCCAGCAGCGTTGACAGGGACTACGAGCAGTACTTC.